This T cell receptor (beta chain) was profiled in a study of T cell clusters in autoimmune cytopenias. The wider study: A median of roughly 52,000 TRB reads per sample yielded a median approximately 2,200 distinct clonotypes.

Measured by frequency, this clonotype is medium-sized (0.01 to 0.1%). This CDR3 spans 16 amino acids. Germline CDR1 reads MNHNS; CDR2 reads SASEGT. TRB rearrangements were amplified by touch-down multiplex PCR with mixed TRB-A/B primers. From its re-call of the multiplex PCR reads, TCRdb lists each CDR3 protein once, without DNA. The sample features about 5,000 distinct CDR3 sequences, with roughly 19% in its top ten. Each sample's input was roughly 230 ng genomic DNA, 38,000 or so genome equivalents. The TCR comes from a human donor with an autoimmune cytopenia or autoimmune hepatitis (not recorded which). The chain recombines TRBV6-1 with TRBJ1-3; TCRdb's D call, TRBD1, is unchecked because there is no DNA. Material for sequencing was peripheral blood. The CDR3 sequence is CASSELRANSGNTIYF.